The rows below give T cell receptor beta chains drawn from one sample of a study of response to subunit inactivated influenza vaccine. TCRdb processed the RT-PCR reads anew with MiXCR; each CDR3 protein has one entry. Of about 530,000 distinct CDR3 sequences in the sample, about 11% were seen once. The specimen comprised PBMCs from blood, sampled on the day of vaccination. Receptors were obtained from a middle-aged man who received an inactivated influenza vaccine. Each CDR3 is given with its conserved first and last residue. D genes are given only for firm matches. Clone size, where shown, is once, few, many, or a class for clones that have expanded.

len,v_gene,abundance,j_gene,d_gene,CDR3aa,CDR3nt
15,TRBV5-1,many,TRBJ2-7,NA,CASSRILDGTYEQYF,TGCGCCAGCAGCCGTATTTTGGACGGAACCTACGAGCAGTACTTC
15,TRBV5-1,NA,TRBJ2-2,TRBD1,CASSSGTGVAGELFF,TGCGCCAGCAGCTCCGGGACAGGGGTTGCCGGGGAGCTGTTTTTT
12,TRBV5-1,few,TRBJ2-3,NA,CASSKTTDTQYF,TGCGCCAGCAGTAAAACCACAGATACGCAGTATTTT
14,TRBV2,few,TRBJ1-4,NA,CASSGGGANEKLFF,TGTGCCAGCAGTGGAGGGGGAGCTAATGAAAAACTGTTTTTT
13,TRBV7-2,many,TRBJ2-7,NA,CASSPGGGYEQYF,TGTGCCAGCAGCCCAGGAGGTGGATACGAGCAGTACTTC
15,TRBV20-1,NA,TRBJ2-2,NA,CSARDPGTDAGELFF,TGCAGTGCTAGAGACCCAGGGACGGACGCCGGGGAGCTGTTTTTT
15,TRBV9,NA,TRBJ2-1,NA,CASSVGEGGYNEQFF,TGTGCCAGCAGCGTAGGCGAGGGCGGCTACAATGAGCAGTTCTTC
19,TRBV15,few,TRBJ2-1,TRBD2,CATSREIAGPPSSYNEQFF,TGTGCCACCAGCAGAGAAATAGCGGGGCCTCCGAGCTCCTACAATGAGCAGTTCTTC
14,TRBV15,NA,TRBJ2-5,TRBD2,CATSRDRGLAGANF,TGTGCCACCAGCAGAGATAGGGGACTAGCGGGAGCTAACTTC
13,TRBV12-3/TRBV12-4,many,TRBJ2-7,TRBD1,CASSGTGGYEQYF,TGTGCCAGCAGCGGGACAGGGGGCTACGAGCAGTACTTC
18,TRBV24-1,few,TRBJ2-3,TRBD2,CATSEGLAGGPSTDTQYF,TGTGCCACCAGTGAAGGACTAGCGGGAGGGCCTAGCACAGATACGCAGTATTTT
17,TRBV4-3,NA,TRBJ2-1,NA,CASSPDSYGSSYNEQFF,TGCGCCAGCAGCCCCGATTCGTACGGAAGCTCCTACAATGAGCAGTTCTTC
14,TRBV5-5,many,TRBJ1-1,NA,CASSALVSRTEAFF,TGTGCCAGCAGCGCCTTGGTGTCGCGGACTGAAGCTTTCTTT
13,TRBV6-2/TRBV6-3,many,TRBJ2-2,NA,CASAWSNTGELFF,TGTGCCAGCGCCTGGTCGAACACCGGGGAGCTGTTTTTT
15,TRBV28,NA,TRBJ2-1,TRBD1,CASNSPGQGYNEQFF,TGTGCCAGCAATTCGCCGGGACAGGGGTACAATGAGCAGTTCTTC
14,TRBV5-1,many,TRBJ2-1,TRBD1,CASSMGQSYNEQFF,TGCGCCAGCAGCATGGGACAGTCCTACAATGAGCAGTTCTTC
15,TRBV7-2,NA,TRBJ2-3,TRBD1,CASSLGQDLTDTQYF,TGTGCCAGCAGCTTGGGACAGGACCTCACAGATACGCAGTATTTT
15,TRBV5-6,NA,TRBJ2-7,TRBD1,CASSLGTGRSYEQYF,TGTGCCAGCAGCTTGGGGACAGGGCGGTCATACGAGCAGTACTTC
14,TRBV2,few,TRBJ2-1,NA,CASDRGSSYNEQFF,TGTGCCAGCGATCGGGGAAGCTCCTACAATGAGCAGTTCTTC
13,TRBV29-1,NA,TRBJ1-1,NA,CSAVVQLNTEAFF,TGCAGCGCTGTTGTACAGTTGAACACTGAAGCTTTCTTT
11,TRBV12-3/TRBV12-4,NA,TRBJ2-5,NA,CASSFLGTQYF,TGTGCCAGCAGTTTTTTGGGGACCCAGTACTTC
16,TRBV20-1,NA,TRBJ2-5,NA,CSASIFSFVDQETQYF,TGCAGTGCTAGTATTTTCTCGTTTGTTGACCAAGAGACCCAGTACTTC
15,TRBV9,many,TRBJ2-3,NA,CASSVVWGSTDTQYF,TGTGCCAGCAGCGTCGTATGGGGTAGCACAGATACGCAGTATTTT
11,TRBV6-2/TRBV6-3,few,TRBJ2-1,NA,CASSQTYEQFF,TGTGCCAGCAGTCAGACATACGAGCAGTTCTTC
15,TRBV15,few,TRBJ2-1,TRBD1,CATSAGTVSYNEQFF,TGTGCCACCAGCGCCGGGACAGTGTCCTACAATGAGCAGTTCTTC
16,TRBV4-1,few,TRBJ1-4,TRBD1,CASSPTGRATNEKLFF,TGCGCCAGCAGCCCGACAGGGCGGGCGACTAATGAAAAACTGTTTTTT
14,TRBV6-5,NA,TRBJ2-5,NA,CASSSSTVQETQYF,NA
14,TRBV7-2,many,TRBJ1-1,NA,CASSSFDPNTEAFF,TGTGCCAGCAGCTCCTTCGACCCGAACACTGAAGCTTTCTTT
14,TRBV7-3,few,TRBJ2-1,TRBD1,CASSLYRDSNEQFF,TGTGCCAGCAGCTTATATCGGGACAGCAATGAGCAGTTCTTC
11,TRBV10-3,NA,TRBJ2-1,NA,CAISEVDEQFF,TGTGCCATCAGTGAGGTCGATGAGCAGTTCTTC
16,TRBV27,few,TRBJ2-2,TRBD1,CASSLLGQGYTGELFF,TGTGCCAGCAGTTTATTGGGACAGGGATACACCGGGGAGCTGTTTTTT
13,TRBV5-1,many,TRBJ2-1,NA,CASSFEPYNEQFF,TGCGCCAGCAGCTTCGAGCCCTACAATGAGCAGTTCTTC
16,TRBV7-9,NA,TRBJ2-7,NA,CASSPRSGQSTYEQYF,TGTGCCAGCAGCCCAAGATCCGGACAGTCCACCTACGAGCAGTACTTC
15,TRBV13,few,TRBJ1-2,NA,CASSLGQGLLYGYTF,TGTGCCAGCAGCTTAGGTCAGGGGCTACTGTATGGCTACACCTTC
13,TRBV7-2,few,TRBJ2-7,NA,CASSFASETEQYF,TGTGCCAGCAGCTTTGCTAGCGAGACGGAGCAGTACTTC
16,TRBV7-3,NA,TRBJ2-1,TRBD2,CASSLKKAGGRDEQFF,TGTGCCAGCAGCTTAAAAAAAGCGGGAGGGCGGGATGAGCAGTTCTTC
13,TRBV6-6,NA,TRBJ2-1,NA,CASSYLSKNEQFF,TGTGCCAGCAGTTATCTGTCGAAGAATGAGCAGTTCTTC
17,TRBV2,many,TRBJ2-1,TRBD2,CAGCTSGGPGSYNEQFF,TGTGCCGGTTGCACTAGCGGGGGGCCGGGCTCCTACAATGAGCAGTTCTTC
16,TRBV24-1,few,TRBJ2-3,NA,CATSDPDGWGPDTQYF,TGTGCCACCAGTGATCCCGACGGTTGGGGCCCAGATACGCAGTATTTT
14,TRBV5-6,NA,TRBJ2-1,TRBD2,CASSSLWREGEQFF,TGTGCCAGCAGCTCCCTATGGCGGGAGGGTGAGCAGTTCTTC
15,TRBV28,NA,TRBJ2-3,TRBD2,CASSLYSGRALLEYF,TGTGCCAGCAGTTTATATAGCGGGAGGGCCCTATTGGAGTATTTT
17,TRBV7-3,NA,TRBJ2-2,TRBD2,CASSHRLTSGDTGELFF,TGTGCCAGCAGCCACAGGCTTACTAGCGGGGATACCGGGGAGCTGTTTTTT